This TCR beta chain was recovered during a study of regulatory T cells in long-lasting Graves disease. Noted time point: newly diagnosed GD, antithyroid drugs for less than 3 months. PBMC-derived RNA was used for the TCR library. It was by American Thyroid Association guidelines that Graves' disease was diagnosed. Construction of TCR beta libraries relied on iRepertoire HTBI primers and on Arm-PCR targeting CDR3 regions. TCRdb re-analysed the multiplex PCR reads in MiXCR, keeping a single row per CDR3 protein. The table records 400,000 to 450,000 distinct CDR3 sequences, roughly 17% of them present only once. General study results and limits: Researchers reported studying only peripheral blood, not thyroid tissue.

Trimming removed 4 bases at V and 14 bases at J, with 17 bases between. The CDR3 consists of 11 residues. Germline V CDR1 and CDR2: DFQATT, SNEGSKA (reference sequence). This clonotype was counted between two and nine times. Its antigen remains unidentified. The sample also formed part of further work on T cells in Graves' hyperthyroidism and ophthalmopathy.

The specimen comprised peripheral blood mononuclear cells (PBMCs), sampled at new diagnosis, from a patient treated with antithyroid drugs. The sequence came from a woman aged 25 to 39 with Graves disease. The chain uses TRBV20-1 and TRBJ1-2; possible D gene TRBD1, 6 bases. CDR3 DNA: TGCAGTGCTAATCCGGCCGGGACAAATACCTTC. Its protein is CSANPAGTNTF.